This T cell receptor beta chain was observed in a study of OX40 agonist ivuxolimab in advanced cancers. For the wider study: Ivuxolimab, which targeted the costimulatory receptor OX40 (CD134), was an agonistic, fully human IgG2 monoclonal antibody. Intravenous ivuxolimab was administered to patients every 2 weeks at six dose levels: 0.01, 0.1, 0.3, 1.5, 3 and 10 mg/kg. Peripheral TCRbeta sequencing was intended to test whether TCR sequence diversity was altered and clonal T-cell expansion was caused by ivuxolimab. Prior anti-PD-1, anti-PD-L1 or anti-CTLA-4 therapy was permitted, and checkpoint inhibitors had been received by more than 35% of dose-escalation patients. Partial responses occurred in three dose-escalation patients, of whom one had hepatocellular carcinoma and two had cutaneous melanoma. Among the 52 dose-escalation patients, around 19 had hepatocellular carcinoma, approximately 15 melanoma, 9 renal cell carcinoma and 9 head and neck cancer. A male proportion of 70% to 90% and a mean age of 60 years, ranging from about 20 to 85, were recorded for the dose-escalation cohort. The monotherapy dose-escalation portion (N of about 50 patients) of the phase I ivuxolimab trial is reported in the paper. What the work shows at the level of the full study, not this receptor alone: Low levels of normalized T-cell clonal expansion were also seen in some patients who did not respond. After ivuxolimab, expanded clones were on average more numerous among CD8+ T cells than among CD4+ T cells. The antigen specificity of the peripheral T cells that underwent clonal expansion was not determined. At doses from 0.1 to 3.0 mg/kg, clonal expansion was seen in both CD4+ and CD8+ blood T cells between baseline and week 6. In partial responders in the 0.1-3.0 mg/kg groups, normalized peripheral clonal expansion was found to be among the lowest, especially among CD8+ T cells.

As concerns this clone: It lacks a known antigen. No base qualities exist here, and no much larger clone lies one base off it.

For sequencing of the TCRbeta CDR3 region, genomic DNA was extracted from the sorted cells. The immunoSEQ Assay was used for sequencing of TCRbeta CDR3 regions. TCRdb carries this immuneACCESS record with in-frame sequences only. Its versions omit some clonotypes, under half of them owing to an unresolved V gene in the studies checked, with the rest unexplained. The sample data list about 31,000 clones, and 75% to 85% of these were observed just once. Less than 25% of the sample comes from the top ten. The CDR3 starts with the cysteine, ends with the phenylalanine, and has 15 residues. Just the 45-base CDR3 DNA is kept, in frame starting at base 1. The CDR1 and CDR2 encoded by the germline V gene are SGHTA and FQGNSA. V is reduced by 5 bases and J by 7 bases, leaving a spacing of 18 bases between them. The trial excluded patients who had a history of autoimmune disease or were on systemic immunosuppression. Peripheral blood for TCR sequencing was drawn from every dose cohort at baseline, at cycle 4 day 1 and at cycle 7 day 1. The samples were taken from a phase I, first-in-human, multicenter, open-label dose-escalation trial of ivuxolimab. The trial enrolled adults with locally advanced or metastatic head and neck squamous cell, hepatocellular, melanoma or renal cell carcinoma. Before TCR sequencing, CD4+ and CD8+ T cells were separately sorted from peripheral blood.

This receptor was obtained from an adult with an advanced solid tumor such as melanoma, head and neck, liver or kidney cancer. Sequencing used CD4+ or CD8+ T cells sorted from blood, obtained in a trial of the OX40 agonist ivuxolimab. This chain is built from TRBV7-2 and TRBJ2-1; the D gene is perhaps TRBD1 or TRBD2, each of them matching over 6 bases. The nucleotides are TGTGCCAGCAGCGGCCAAGGGGGGTTAATGAATGAGCAGTTCTTC. This yields the protein CASSGQGGLMNEQFF.